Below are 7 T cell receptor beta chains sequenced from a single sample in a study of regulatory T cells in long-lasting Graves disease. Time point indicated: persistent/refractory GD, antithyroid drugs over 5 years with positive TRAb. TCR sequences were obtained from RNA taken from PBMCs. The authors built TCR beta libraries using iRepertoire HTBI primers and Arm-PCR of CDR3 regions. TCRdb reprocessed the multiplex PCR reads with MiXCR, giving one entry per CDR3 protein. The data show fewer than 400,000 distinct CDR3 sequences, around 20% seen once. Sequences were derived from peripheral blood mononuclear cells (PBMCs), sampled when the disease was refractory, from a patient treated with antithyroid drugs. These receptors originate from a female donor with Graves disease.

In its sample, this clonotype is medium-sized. CDR3 in amino acids: CASSSWTDSYEQYF. CDR3 DNA: TGTGCCAGCAGTTCTTGGACAGATTCCTACGAGCAGTACTTC. V usage is TRBV28 and J usage is TRBJ2-7, with D maybe TRBD1 (6 bases). In germline, CDR1 is MDHEN, CDR2 SYDVKM. V was cut by 4 bases and J by 1 base, with 11 bases left in between. This CDR3 is built from 14 residues.

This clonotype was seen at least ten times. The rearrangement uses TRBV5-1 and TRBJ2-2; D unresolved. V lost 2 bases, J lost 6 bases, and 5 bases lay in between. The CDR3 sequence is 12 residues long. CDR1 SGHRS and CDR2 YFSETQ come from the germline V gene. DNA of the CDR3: TGCGCCAGCAGCTTTGAGGCCGGGGAGCTGTTTTTT. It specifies CASSFEAGELFF. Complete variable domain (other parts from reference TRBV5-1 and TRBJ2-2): KAGVTQTPRYLIKTRGQQVTLSCSPISGHRSVSWYQQTPGQGLQFLFEYFSETQRNKGNFPGRFSGRQFSNSRSEMNVSTLELGDSALYLCASSFEAGELFFGEGSRLTVL.

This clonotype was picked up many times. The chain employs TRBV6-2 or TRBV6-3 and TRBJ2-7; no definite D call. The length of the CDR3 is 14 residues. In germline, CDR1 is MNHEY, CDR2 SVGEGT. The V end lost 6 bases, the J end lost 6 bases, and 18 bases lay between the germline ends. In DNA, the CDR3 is TGTGCCAGCAGCCCGTCAGCCATTGGGGTCGAGCAGTACTTC. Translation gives CASSPSAIGVEQYF.

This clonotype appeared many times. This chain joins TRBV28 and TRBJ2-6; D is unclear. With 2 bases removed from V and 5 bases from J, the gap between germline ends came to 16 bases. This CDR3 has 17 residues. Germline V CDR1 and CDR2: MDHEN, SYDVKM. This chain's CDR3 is CASSLRDRSVWANVLTF. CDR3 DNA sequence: TGTGCCAGCAGTTTACGAGACCGTTCCGTATGGGCCAACGTCCTGACTTTC.

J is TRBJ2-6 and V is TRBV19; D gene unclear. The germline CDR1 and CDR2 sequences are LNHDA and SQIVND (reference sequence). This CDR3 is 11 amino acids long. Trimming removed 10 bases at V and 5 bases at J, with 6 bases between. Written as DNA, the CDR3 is TGTGCCACCGGGCGGGCCAACGTCCTGACTTTC. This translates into CATGRANVLTF.

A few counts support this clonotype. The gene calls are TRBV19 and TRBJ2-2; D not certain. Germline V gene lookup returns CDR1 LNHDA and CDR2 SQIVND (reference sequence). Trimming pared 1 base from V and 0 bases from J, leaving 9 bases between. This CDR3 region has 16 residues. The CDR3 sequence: CASSIGGAANTGELFF. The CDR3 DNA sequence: TGTGCCAGTAGTATAGGAGGCGCCGCGAACACCGGGGAGCTGTTTTTT. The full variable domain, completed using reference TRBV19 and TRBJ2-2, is DGGITQSPKYLFRKEGQNVTLSCEQNLNHDAMYWYRQDPGQGLRLIYYSQIVNDFQKGDIAEGYSVSREKKESFPLTVTSAQKNPTAFYLCASSIGGAANTGELFFGEGSRLTVL.

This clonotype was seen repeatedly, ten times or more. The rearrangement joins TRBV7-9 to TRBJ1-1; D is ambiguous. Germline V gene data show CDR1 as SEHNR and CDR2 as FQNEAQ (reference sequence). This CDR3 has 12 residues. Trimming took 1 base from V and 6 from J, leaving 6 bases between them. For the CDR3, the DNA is TGTGCCAGCAGCTTAGGTCGCCCTGAAGCTTTCTTT. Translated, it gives CASSLGRPEAFF.